Below, one T cell receptor beta chain is given with its context. Seattle patients were enrolled during active infection and followed longitudinally. Original processing notes: The assay estimated nucleated cells by amplifying reference gene primers. Repertoires were generated with immunoSEQ multiplex PCR, while TCRdb's copy carries only in-frame clones and drops some. From that table come the V and J calls and clone size; the DNA was used to work out D and trimming. The table shows over 200,000 clones, with 75% to 85% occurring only once. These data belong to a study of blood T cell repertoires in COVID-19. At the level of the study: COVID-19 samples collected from the United States, Italy and Spain covered acute and convalescent phases. The cDNA or gDNA used as material had been derived from T cells, B-cell-depleted T cells, or PBMCs.

Germline loops: CDR1 SEHNR, CDR2 FQNEAQ (reference sequence). Trimming stripped 4 bases from V and 0 bases from J, with 13 bases between. The CDR3 spans 15 residues. Material: peripheral blood. The TCR originated in a woman aged 30 to 39 with COVID-19, enrolled during active disease. The chain combines TRBV7-9 with TRBJ2-7; perhaps TRBD1 as D (6 bases). The CDR3 here is CASSSQGLSSYEQYF. CDR3 coding DNA: TGTGCCAGCAGCTCCCAGGGGCTAAGCTCCTACGAGCAGTACTTC. The full variable domain, rest sourced from reference TRBV7-9 and TRBJ2-7, is DTGVSQNPRHKITKRGQNVTFRCDPISEHNRLYWYRQTLGQGPEFLTYFQNEAQLEKSRLLSDRFSAERPKGSFSTLEIQRTEQGDSAMYLCASSSQGLSSYEQYFGPGTRLTVT.